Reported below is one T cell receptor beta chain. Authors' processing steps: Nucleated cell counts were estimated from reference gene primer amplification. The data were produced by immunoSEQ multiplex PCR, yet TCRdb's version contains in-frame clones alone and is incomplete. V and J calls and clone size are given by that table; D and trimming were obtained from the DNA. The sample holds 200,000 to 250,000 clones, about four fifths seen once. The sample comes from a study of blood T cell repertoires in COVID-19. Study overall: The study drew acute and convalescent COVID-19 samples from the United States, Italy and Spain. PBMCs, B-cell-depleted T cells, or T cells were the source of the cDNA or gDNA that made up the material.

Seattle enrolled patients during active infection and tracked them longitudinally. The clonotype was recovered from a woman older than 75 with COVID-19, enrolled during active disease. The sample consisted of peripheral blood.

The chain's CDR3 is CASRTGQKGVTDTQYF. The DNA for the CDR3 is TGTGCCAGCAGGACGGGACAGAAAGGCGTGACAGATACGCAGTATTTT. The gene calls are TRBV27 and TRBJ2-3; 7 nucleotides align to TRBD1. V lost 6 bases, J lost 3 bases, and 12 bases stayed unmatched. CDR3 length equals 16 residues. From germline, CDR1 is MNHEY and CDR2 SMNVEV (reference sequence).